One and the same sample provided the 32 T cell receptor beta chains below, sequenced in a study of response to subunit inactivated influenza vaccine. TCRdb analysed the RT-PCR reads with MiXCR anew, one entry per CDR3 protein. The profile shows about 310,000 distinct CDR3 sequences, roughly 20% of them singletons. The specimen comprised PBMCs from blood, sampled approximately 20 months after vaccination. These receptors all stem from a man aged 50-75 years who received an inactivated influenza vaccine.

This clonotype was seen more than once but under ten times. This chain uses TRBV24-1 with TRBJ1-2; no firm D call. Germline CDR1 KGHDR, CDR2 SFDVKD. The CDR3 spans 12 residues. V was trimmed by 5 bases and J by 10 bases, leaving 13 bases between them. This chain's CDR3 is CATSVSGSVYTF. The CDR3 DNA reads TGTGCCACCAGTGTCTCGGGTAGCGTCTACACCTTC.

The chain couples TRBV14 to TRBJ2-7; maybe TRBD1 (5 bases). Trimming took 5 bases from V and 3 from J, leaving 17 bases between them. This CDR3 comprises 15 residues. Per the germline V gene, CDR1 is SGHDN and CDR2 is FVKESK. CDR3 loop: CASSSSDRPGYEQYF. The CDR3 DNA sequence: TGTGCCAGCAGCAGCTCTGACAGACCGGGCTACGAGCAGTACTTC.

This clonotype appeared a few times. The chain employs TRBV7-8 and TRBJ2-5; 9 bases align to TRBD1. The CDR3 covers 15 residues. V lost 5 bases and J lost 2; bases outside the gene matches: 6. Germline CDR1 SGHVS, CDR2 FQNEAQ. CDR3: CASSPRQGEQETQYF. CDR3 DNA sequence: TGTGCCAGCAGCCCCCGACAGGGGGAACAAGAGACCCAGTACTTC.

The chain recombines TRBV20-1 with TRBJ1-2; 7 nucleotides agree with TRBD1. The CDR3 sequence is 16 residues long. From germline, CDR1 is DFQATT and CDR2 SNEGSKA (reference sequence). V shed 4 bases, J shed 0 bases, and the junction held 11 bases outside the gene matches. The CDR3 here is CSAIHRDSSPNYGYTF. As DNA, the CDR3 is TGCAGTGCTATCCACCGGGACAGTTCCCCTAACTATGGCTACACCTTC.

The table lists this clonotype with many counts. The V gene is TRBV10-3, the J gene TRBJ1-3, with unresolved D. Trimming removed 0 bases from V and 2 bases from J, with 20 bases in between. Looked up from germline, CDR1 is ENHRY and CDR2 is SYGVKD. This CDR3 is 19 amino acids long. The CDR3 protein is CAISESQVLARRAGNTIYF. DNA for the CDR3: TGTGCCATCAGTGAGTCCCAGGTACTGGCTAGGAGAGCTGGAAACACCATATATTTT.

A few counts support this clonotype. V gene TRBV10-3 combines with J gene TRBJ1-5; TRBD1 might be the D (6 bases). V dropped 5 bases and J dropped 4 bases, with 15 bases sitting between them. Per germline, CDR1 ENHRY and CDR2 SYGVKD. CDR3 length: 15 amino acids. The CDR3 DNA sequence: TGTGCCATCAGTCAAACCGGGGGCGGGAATCAGCCCCAGCATTTT. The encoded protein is CAISQTGGGNQPQHF.

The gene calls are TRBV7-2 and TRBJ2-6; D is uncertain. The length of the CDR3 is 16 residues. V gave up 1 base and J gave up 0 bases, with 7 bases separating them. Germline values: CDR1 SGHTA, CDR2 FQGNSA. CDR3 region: CASSLEGGSGANVLTF. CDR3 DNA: TGTGCCAGCAGCTTAGAGGGCGGCTCTGGGGCCAACGTCCTGACTTTC.

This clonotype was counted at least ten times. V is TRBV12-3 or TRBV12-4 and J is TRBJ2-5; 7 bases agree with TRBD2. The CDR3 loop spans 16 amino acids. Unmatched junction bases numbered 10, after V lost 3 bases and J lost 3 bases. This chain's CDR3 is CASSFPLGAGEETQYF. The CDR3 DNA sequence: TGTGCCAGCAGTTTTCCCCTAGGCGCGGGGGAAGAGACCCAGTACTTC.

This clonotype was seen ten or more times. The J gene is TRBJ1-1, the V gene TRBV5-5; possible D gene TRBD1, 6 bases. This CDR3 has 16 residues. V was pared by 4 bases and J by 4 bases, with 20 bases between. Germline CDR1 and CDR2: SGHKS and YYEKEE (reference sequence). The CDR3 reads CASSPTLVQGTTEAFF. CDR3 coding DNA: TGTGCCAGCAGCCCTACCCTGGTGCAGGGGACCACTGAAGCTTTCTTT.

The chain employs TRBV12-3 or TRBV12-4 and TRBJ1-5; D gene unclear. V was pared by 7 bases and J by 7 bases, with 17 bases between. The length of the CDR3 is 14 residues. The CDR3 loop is CASNSAGGYQPQHF. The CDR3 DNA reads TGTGCCAGCAACTCTGCGGGAGGGTACCAGCCCCAGCATTTT.

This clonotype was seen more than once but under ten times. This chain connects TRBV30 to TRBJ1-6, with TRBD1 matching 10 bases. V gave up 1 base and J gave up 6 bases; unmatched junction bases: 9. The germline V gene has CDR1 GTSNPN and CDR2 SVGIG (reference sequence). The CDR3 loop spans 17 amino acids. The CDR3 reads CAWSGMWTGGSNSPLHF. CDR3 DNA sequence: TGTGCCTGGAGTGGAATGTGGACAGGGGGAAGTAATTCACCCCTCCACTTT.

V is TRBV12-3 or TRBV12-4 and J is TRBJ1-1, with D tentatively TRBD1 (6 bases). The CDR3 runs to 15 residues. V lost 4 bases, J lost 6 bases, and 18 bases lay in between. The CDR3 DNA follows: TGTGCCAGCAGTTCCGCCTCGAACAGGGTTGCTGAAGCTTTCTTT. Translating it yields CASSSASNRVAEAFF.

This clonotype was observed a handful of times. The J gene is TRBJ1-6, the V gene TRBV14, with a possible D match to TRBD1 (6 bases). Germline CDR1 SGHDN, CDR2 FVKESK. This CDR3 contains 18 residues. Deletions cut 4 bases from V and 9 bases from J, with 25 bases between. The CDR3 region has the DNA TGTGCCAGCAGCCGCGTACCAGCCCAGTGGGGGACAAGTTCACCCCTCCACTTT. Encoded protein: CASSRVPAQWGTSSPLHF. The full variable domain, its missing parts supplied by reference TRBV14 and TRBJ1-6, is EAGVTQFPSHSVIEKGQTVTLRCDPISGHDNLYWYRRVMGKEIKFLLHFVKESKQDESGMPNNRFLAERTGGTYSTLKVQPAELEDSGVYFCASSRVPAQWGTSSPLHFGNGTRLTVT.

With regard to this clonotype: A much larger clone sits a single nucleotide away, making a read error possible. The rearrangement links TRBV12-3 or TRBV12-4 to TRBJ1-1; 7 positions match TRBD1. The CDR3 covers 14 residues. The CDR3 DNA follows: TGTGCCAGCAGCCCAGACAGGGAGCAAACTGAAGCTTTATTT. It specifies CASSPDREQTEALF.

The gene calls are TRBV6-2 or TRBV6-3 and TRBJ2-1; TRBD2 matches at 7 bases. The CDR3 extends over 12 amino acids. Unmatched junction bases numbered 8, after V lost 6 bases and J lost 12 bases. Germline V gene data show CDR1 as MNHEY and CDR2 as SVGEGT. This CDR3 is CASSNSGPGQFF. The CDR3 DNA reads TGTGCCAGCAGCAATAGCGGGCCGGGGCAGTTCTTC.

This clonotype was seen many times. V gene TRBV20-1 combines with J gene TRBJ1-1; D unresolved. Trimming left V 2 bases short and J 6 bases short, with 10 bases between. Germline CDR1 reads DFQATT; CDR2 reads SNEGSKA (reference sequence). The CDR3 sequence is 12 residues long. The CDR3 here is CSARQVWPEAFF. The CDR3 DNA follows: TGCAGTGCTAGACAGGTCTGGCCTGAAGCTTTCTTT.

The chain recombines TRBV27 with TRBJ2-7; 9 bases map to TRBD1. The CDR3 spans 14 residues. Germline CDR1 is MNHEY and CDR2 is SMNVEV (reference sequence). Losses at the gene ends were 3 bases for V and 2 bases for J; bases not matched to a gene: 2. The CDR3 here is CASSFRTGAYEQYF. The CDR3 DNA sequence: TGTGCCAGCAGTTTTAGGACAGGGGCCTACGAGCAGTACTTC.

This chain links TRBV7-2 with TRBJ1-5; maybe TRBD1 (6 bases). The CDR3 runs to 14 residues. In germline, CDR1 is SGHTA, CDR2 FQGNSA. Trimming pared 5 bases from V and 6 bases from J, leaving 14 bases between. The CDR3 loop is CASSRNRAGQPQHF. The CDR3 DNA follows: TGTGCCAGCAGCCGCAACAGGGCGGGTCAGCCCCAGCATTTT. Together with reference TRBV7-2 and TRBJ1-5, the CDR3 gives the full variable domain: GAGVSQSPSNKVTEKGKDVELRCDPISGHTALYWYRQSLGQGLEFLIYFQGNSAPDKSGLPSDRFSAERTGGSVSTLTIQRTQQEDSAVYLCASSRNRAGQPQHFGDGTRLSIL.

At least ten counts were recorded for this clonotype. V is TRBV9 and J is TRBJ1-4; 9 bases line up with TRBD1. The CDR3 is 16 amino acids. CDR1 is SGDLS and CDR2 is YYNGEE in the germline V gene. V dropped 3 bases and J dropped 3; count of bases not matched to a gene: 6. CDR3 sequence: CASSAGGQGPNEKLFF. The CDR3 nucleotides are TGTGCCAGCAGCGCGGGAGGACAGGGGCCTAATGAAAAACTGTTTTTT.

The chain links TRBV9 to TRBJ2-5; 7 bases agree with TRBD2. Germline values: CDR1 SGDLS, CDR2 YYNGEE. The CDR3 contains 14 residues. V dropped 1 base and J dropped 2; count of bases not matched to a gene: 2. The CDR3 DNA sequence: TGTGCCAGCAGCGTATGGGGGGGGCAAGAGACCCAGTACTTC. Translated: CASSVWGGQETQYF.

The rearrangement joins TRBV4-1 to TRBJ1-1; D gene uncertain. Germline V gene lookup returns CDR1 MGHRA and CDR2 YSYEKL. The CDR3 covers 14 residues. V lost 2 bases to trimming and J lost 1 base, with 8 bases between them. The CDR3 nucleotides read TGCGCCAGCAGCCAAAAGGATACGAACACTGAAGCTTTCTTT. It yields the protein CASSQKDTNTEAFF.

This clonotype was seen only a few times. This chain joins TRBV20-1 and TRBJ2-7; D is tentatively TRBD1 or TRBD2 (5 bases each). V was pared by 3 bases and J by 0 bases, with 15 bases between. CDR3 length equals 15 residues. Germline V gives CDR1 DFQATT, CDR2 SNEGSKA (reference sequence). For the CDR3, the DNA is TGCAGTGCTAGGGGGGTGAGCTTTCCCTCCTACGAGCAGTACTTC. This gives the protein CSARGVSFPSYEQYF.

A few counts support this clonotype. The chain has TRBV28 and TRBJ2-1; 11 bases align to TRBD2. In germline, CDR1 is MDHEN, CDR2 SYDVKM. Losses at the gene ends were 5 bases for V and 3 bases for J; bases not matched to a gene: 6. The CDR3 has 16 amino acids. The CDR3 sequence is CASSPLAGGYYNEQFF. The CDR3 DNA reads TGTGCCAGCAGTCCCTTAGCGGGAGGGTACTACAATGAGCAGTTCTTC.

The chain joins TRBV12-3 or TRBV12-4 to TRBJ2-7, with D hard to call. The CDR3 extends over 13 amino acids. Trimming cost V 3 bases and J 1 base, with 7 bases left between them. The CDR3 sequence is CASSFGHSYEQYF. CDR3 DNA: TGTGCCAGCAGTTTCGGGCATTCCTACGAGCAGTACTTC.

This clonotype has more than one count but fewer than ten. The CDR3 here is CASSLAGKDTEAFF. The CDR3 DNA follows: TGTGCCAGCAGCTTAGCGGGGAAGGACACTGAAGCTTTCTTT. This chain connects TRBV7-9 to TRBJ1-1; D remains unclear. The CDR3 extends over 14 amino acids. The V end was cut by 0 bases, the J end by 3 bases, with 8 bases between. Germline assignment: CDR1 SEHNR and CDR2 FQNEAQ (reference sequence). The full variable domain, rest sourced from reference TRBV7-9 and TRBJ1-1, is DTGVSQNPRHKITKRGQNVTFRCDPISEHNRLYWYRQTLGQGPEFLTYFQNEAQLEKSRLLSDRFSAERPKGSFSTLEIQRTEQGDSAMYLCASSLAGKDTEAFFGQGTRLTVV.

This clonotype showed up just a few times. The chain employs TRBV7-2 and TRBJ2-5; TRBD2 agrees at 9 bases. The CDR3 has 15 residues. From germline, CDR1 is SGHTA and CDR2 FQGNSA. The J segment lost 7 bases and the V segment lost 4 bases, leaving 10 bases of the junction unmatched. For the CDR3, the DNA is TGTGCCAGCAGCTCGGATCCGGGACTAGCAGTGACCCAGTACTTC. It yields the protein CASSSDPGLAVTQYF.

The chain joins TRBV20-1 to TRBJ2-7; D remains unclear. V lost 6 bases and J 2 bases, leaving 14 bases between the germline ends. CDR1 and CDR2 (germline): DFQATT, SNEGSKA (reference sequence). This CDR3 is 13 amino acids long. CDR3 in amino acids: CSAPGMATYEQYF. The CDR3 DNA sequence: TGCAGTGCCCCCGGTATGGCAACCTACGAGCAGTACTTC.

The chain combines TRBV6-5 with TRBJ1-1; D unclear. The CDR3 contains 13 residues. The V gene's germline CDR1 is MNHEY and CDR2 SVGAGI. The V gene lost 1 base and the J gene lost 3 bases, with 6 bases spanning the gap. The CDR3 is CASSYFSYTEAFF. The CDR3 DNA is TGTGCCAGCAGTTACTTCTCTTACACTGAAGCTTTCTTT.

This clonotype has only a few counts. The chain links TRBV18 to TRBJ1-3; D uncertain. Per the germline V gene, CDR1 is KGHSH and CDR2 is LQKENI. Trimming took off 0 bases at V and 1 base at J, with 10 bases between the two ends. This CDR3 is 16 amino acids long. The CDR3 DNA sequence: TGTGCCAGCTCACCACCATTGAAGGCTTCTGGAAACACCATATATTTT. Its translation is CASSPPLKASGNTIYF.

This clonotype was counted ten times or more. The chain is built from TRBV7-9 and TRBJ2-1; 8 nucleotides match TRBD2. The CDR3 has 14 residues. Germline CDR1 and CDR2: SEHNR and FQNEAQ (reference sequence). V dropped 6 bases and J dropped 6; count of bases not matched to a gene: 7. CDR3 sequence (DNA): TGTGCCAGCAGAGACTCCGGGACTAGCAATGAGCAGTTCTTC. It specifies CASRDSGTSNEQFF.

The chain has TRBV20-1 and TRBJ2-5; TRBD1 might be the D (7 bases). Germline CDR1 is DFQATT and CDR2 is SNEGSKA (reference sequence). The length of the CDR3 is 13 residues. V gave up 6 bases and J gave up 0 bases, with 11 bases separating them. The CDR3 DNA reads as TGCAGTGCGGCGGGACAGAACCAAGAGACCCAGTACTTC. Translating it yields CSAAGQNQETQYF.

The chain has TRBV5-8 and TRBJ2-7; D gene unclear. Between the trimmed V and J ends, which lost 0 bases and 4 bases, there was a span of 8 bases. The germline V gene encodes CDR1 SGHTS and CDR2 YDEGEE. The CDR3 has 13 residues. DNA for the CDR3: TGTGCCAGCAGCTTGGGGGTACGGTACGAGCAGTACTTC. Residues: CASSLGVRYEQYF.